Listed below are T cell receptor beta chains from one sample, sequenced in a study of blood T cell repertoires in COVID-19. Assay used: immunoSEQ multiplex PCR; TCRdb lists only in-frame clones, some missing. In the table there are approximately 230,000 clones, about 91% of which are singletons. The specimen sequenced was peripheral blood. The origin of the receptors is a woman in her 30s with COVID-19, enrolled during active disease. Both conserved end residues are part of each CDR3. A D gene is named only where the DNA matches it firmly. A row's size may be missing; if present it is once, few, many or a size class.

CDR3aa: CASRIGGGADTQYF
CDR3nt: TGTGCCAGCAGGATAGGAGGGGGGGCAGATACGCAGTATTTT
v_gene: TRBV11-3
j_gene: TRBJ2-3
abundance: once
d_gene: NA
len: 14

CDR3aa: CASSPQVGSSLTGANVLTF
CDR3nt: TGCGCCAGCAGCCCCCAGGTGGGGTCTAGCTTGACCGGGGCCAACGTCCTGACTTTC
v_gene: TRBV5-1
j_gene: TRBJ2-6
abundance: NA
d_gene: NA
len: 19

CDR3aa: CASSLAIWWDRGSPNEKLFF
CDR3nt: TGTGCCAGCAGCTTAGCGATATGGTGGGACAGGGGATCGCCTAATGAAAAACTGTTTTTT
v_gene: TRBV7-8
j_gene: TRBJ1-4
abundance: NA
d_gene: TRBD1
len: 20

CDR3aa: CASSYVAGPTYNEQFF
CDR3nt: TGTGCCAGCAGTTACGTAGCGGGCCCGACCTACAATGAGCAGTTCTTC
v_gene: TRBV6-2/TRBV6-3
j_gene: TRBJ2-1
abundance: NA
d_gene: TRBD2
len: 16

CDR3aa: CASSLDDWSQETQYF
CDR3nt: TGTGCCAGCAGCTTAGATGACTGGAGCCAAGAGACCCAGTACTTC
v_gene: TRBV7-8
j_gene: TRBJ2-5
abundance: NA
d_gene: NA
len: 15

CDR3aa: CASSLSNQPQHF
CDR3nt: TGTGCCAGCAGTCTTAGCAATCAGCCCCAGCATTTT
v_gene: TRBV2
j_gene: TRBJ1-5
abundance: NA
d_gene: NA
len: 12

CDR3aa: CASSPRDRGLTNEKLFF
CDR3nt: TGCGCCAGCAGCCCCCGGGACAGGGGTCTAACTAATGAAAAACTGTTTTTT
v_gene: TRBV4-1
j_gene: TRBJ1-4
abundance: NA
d_gene: TRBD1
len: 17

CDR3aa: CASSPTGGGNIQYF
CDR3nt: TGTGCCAGCAGCCCGACGGGCGGGGGAAACATTCAGTACTTC
v_gene: TRBV11-3
j_gene: TRBJ2-4
abundance: NA
d_gene: TRBD2
len: 14

CDR3aa: CASSQDLDSSTDTQYF
CDR3nt: TGCGCCAGCAGCCAAGATCTGGACTCAAGCACAGATACGCAGTATTTT
v_gene: TRBV4-3
j_gene: TRBJ2-3
abundance: few
d_gene: NA
len: 16

CDR3aa: CASSNGLLYEQYF
CDR3nt: TGTGCCAGCAGCAACGGACTGCTCTACGAGCAGTACTTC
v_gene: TRBV12-3/TRBV12-4
j_gene: TRBJ2-7
abundance: NA
d_gene: NA
len: 13

CDR3aa: CASSYAGGTDTQYF
CDR3nt: TGTGCCAGCAGTTATGCGGGGGGCACAGATACGCAGTATTTT
v_gene: TRBV6-5
j_gene: TRBJ2-3
abundance: NA
d_gene: TRBD2
len: 14

CDR3aa: CASSFQRGIPTF
CDR3nt: TGTGCCAGCAGCTTTCAAAGGGGTATCCCAACCTTC
v_gene: TRBV7-6
j_gene: TRBJ1-2
abundance: NA
d_gene: NA
len: 12

CDR3aa: CASRRSAGGNTGELFF
CDR3nt: TGTGCCAGCAGAAGAAGTGCGGGGGGCAACACCGGGGAGCTGTTTTTT
v_gene: TRBV7-2
j_gene: TRBJ2-2
abundance: NA
d_gene: TRBD2
len: 16

CDR3aa: CASSLEDRWTEAFF
CDR3nt: TGTGCCAGCAGTTTAGAGGACAGGTGGACTGAAGCTTTCTTT
v_gene: TRBV28
j_gene: TRBJ1-1
abundance: NA
d_gene: TRBD1
len: 14

CDR3aa: CASSEALSTSGGQETQYF
CDR3nt: TGTGCCAGCAGCGAGGCCCTTTCGACTAGCGGGGGGCAAGAGACCCAGTACTTC
v_gene: TRBV9
j_gene: TRBJ2-5
abundance: NA
d_gene: TRBD2
len: 18

CDR3aa: CASSRGGTRLNEQFF
CDR3nt: TGTGCCAGCAGCAGAGGGGGGACTAGGCTCAATGAGCAGTTCTTC
v_gene: TRBV11-2
j_gene: TRBJ2-1
abundance: NA
d_gene: TRBD2
len: 15

CDR3aa: CASSPIEANTGELFF
CDR3nt: TGTGCCAGCTCACCAATAGAGGCGAACACCGGGGAGCTGTTTTTT
v_gene: TRBV18
j_gene: TRBJ2-2
abundance: NA
d_gene: NA
len: 15

CDR3aa: CATTPMRLYNEQFF
CDR3nt: TGTGCCACCACCCCCATGCGGCTGTACAATGAGCAGTTCTTC
v_gene: TRBV15
j_gene: TRBJ2-1
abundance: NA
d_gene: NA
len: 14

CDR3aa: CASSWALEQFF
CDR3nt: TGTGCCAGCAGCTGGGCTCTCGAGCAGTTCTTC
v_gene: TRBV11-2
j_gene: TRBJ2-1
abundance: NA
d_gene: NA
len: 11

CDR3aa: CASGSGGGETQYF
CDR3nt: TGTGCCAGCGGCTCGGGGGGCGGGGAGACCCAGTACTTC
v_gene: TRBV27
j_gene: TRBJ2-5
abundance: NA
d_gene: NA
len: 13

CDR3aa: CSASRSNYGYTF
CDR3nt: TGCAGTGCTAGTCGGTCTAACTATGGCTACACCTTC
v_gene: TRBV20-1
j_gene: TRBJ1-2
abundance: NA
d_gene: NA
len: 12